Below, one T cell receptor beta chain is given with its context. Its antigen is currently unknown. The junction differs from germline at one of its ends, possibly a read error. The protocol was immunoSEQ multiplex PCR, while the TCRdb copy is restricted to in-frame clones and leaves out a portion. In the table there are 45,000 to 65,000 clones, approximately 78% of which are singletons. This entry comes from a study of a mutant IDH1 vaccine in newly diagnosed glioma. About the study: Vaccination was launched 4-6 weeks after radiotherapy alone, or with temozolomide cycles.

Sample time point: week 23, last vaccination. Topical imiquimod was applied with each vaccine dose, which held 300 ug of mutant IDH1 20-mer peptide. CDR1 is SSHAT and CDR2 is FNYEAQ in the germline V gene (reference sequence). The CDR3 is 16 amino acids. The specimen was PBMCs, collected from a glioma patient whose treatment included an IDH1 peptide vaccine. The clonotype originates from a woman between 35 and 50 years old with glioma. Some clones in this sample may be carry-over from other donors' samples. This chain connects TRBV7-7 to TRBJ2-5; 9 bases fit TRBD2. The CDR3 is CASSSSGAEAGETQYF. In DNA, the CDR3 is TGTGCTAGCAGCTCTAGCGGGGCGGAGGCGGGGGAGACCCAGTACTTC. The variable domain in full, with the rest retrieved from reference TRBV7-7 and TRBJ2-5, is GAGVSQSPRYKVTKRGQDVTLRCDPISSHATLYWYQQALGQGPEFLTYFNYEAQPDKSGLPSDRFSAERPEGSISTLTIQRTEQRDSAMYRCASSSSGAEAGETQYFGPGTRLLVL.